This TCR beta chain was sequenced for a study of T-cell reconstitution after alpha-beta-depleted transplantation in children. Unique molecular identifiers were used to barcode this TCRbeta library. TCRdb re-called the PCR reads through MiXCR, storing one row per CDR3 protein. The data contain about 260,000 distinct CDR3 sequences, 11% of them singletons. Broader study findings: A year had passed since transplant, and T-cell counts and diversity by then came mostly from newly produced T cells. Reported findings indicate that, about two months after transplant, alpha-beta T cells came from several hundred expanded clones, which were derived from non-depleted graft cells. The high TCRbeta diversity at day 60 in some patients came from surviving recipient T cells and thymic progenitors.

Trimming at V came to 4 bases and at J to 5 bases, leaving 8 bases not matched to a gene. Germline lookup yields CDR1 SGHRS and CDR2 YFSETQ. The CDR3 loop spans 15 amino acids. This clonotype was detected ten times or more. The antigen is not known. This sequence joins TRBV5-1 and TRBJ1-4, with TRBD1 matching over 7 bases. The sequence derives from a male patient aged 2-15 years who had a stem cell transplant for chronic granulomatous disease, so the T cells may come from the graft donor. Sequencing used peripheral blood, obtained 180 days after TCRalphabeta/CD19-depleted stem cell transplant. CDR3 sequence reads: CASSSGQVGNEKLFF. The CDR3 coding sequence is TGCGCCAGCAGCAGCGGACAGGTGGGGAATGAAAAACTGTTTTTT.